The 16 T cell receptor beta chains listed next were all sequenced from one sample in a study of T cell responses to AZD1222 COVID-19 vaccine. The table came from immunoSEQ multiplex PCR; TCRdb's copy has only in-frame clones and leaves some out. The table records 100,000 to 150,000 clones, about 85% of them present only once. The sequencing here drew on peripheral blood, taken on day 0 of AZD1222 vaccination. The receptors were sampled from an adult in good health.

The chain's CDR3 is CASSPYGGHNEQFF. The CDR3 coding sequence is TGTGCCAGCAGCCCATACGGAGGGCACAATGAGCAGTTCTTC. The chain is built from TRBV14 and TRBJ2-1; possible D gene TRBD2, 6 bases. Trimming left V 4 bases short and J 5 bases short, with 12 bases between. Germline CDR1 SGHDN, CDR2 FVKESK. The CDR3 runs 14 residues.

J is TRBJ2-7 and V is TRBV18; TRBD1 matches 7 bases. Germline V CDR1 and CDR2: KGHSH, LQKENI. Germline trimming cut 3 bases from V and 5 bases from J; bases unmatched to any gene: 10. CDR3 length: 15 residues. The CDR3 DNA is TGTGCCAGCTCACCGATTGAGACAGGGAGAAACGAGCAGTACTTC. Encoded protein: CASSPIETGRNEQYF.

This chain uses TRBV7-8 with TRBJ1-4; D unresolved. Trimming removed 2 bases at V and 8 bases at J, with 18 bases between. Germline-derived CDR1 and CDR2 are SGHVS and FQNEAQ. This CDR3 has 16 residues. CDR3 sequence: CASSLFGGRPSEKLFF. The CDR3 DNA follows: TGTGCCAGCAGCTTATTTGGCGGGCGGCCCTCCGAAAAACTGTTTTTT.

The chain is built from TRBV2 and TRBJ1-2, with TRBD1 as a possible D gene (5 bases). The CDR3 length is 14 residues. Trimming left V 11 bases short and J 2 bases short, with 18 bases between. In germline, CDR1 is SNHLY, CDR2 FYNNEI. The CDR3: CASQEGKTNYGYTF. The CDR3 coding sequence is TGTGCCTCACAGGAAGGGAAGACGAACTATGGCTACACCTTC.

The chain has TRBV12-3 or TRBV12-4 and TRBJ1-2; D gene uncertain. The CDR3 sequence is 13 residues long. V lost 5 bases and J lost 4, with 11 bases in between. The chain's CDR3 is CASSHPPLYGYTF. The DNA of the CDR3 is TGTGCCAGCAGTCACCCTCCCCTCTATGGCTACACCTTC.

This rearrangement joins TRBV2 to TRBJ1-3; D uncertain. V was pared by 6 bases and J by 2 bases, with 20 bases between. Germline CDR1 reads SNHLY; CDR2 reads FYNNEI. The CDR3 spans 17 residues. This chain's CDR3 is CASSPAAGGGAGNTIYF. CDR3 nucleotides: TGTGCCAGCAGCCCGGCGGCGGGCGGAGGAGCTGGAAACACCATATATTTT.

This clone was found once. Other DNA sequences from this sample encode an identical CDR3 as well. The chain employs TRBV19 and TRBJ1-1, with D unclear. In germline, CDR1 is LNHDA, CDR2 SQIVND (reference sequence). The CDR3 covers 13 residues. Trimming cost V 1 base and J 0 bases, with 3 bases left between them. CDR3 nucleotide sequence: TGTGCCAGTAGTATAGGGATGAACACTGAAGCTTTCTTT. As protein: CASSIGMNTEAFF.

The chain uses TRBV7-2 and TRBJ1-6; D unresolved. The germline V gene encodes CDR1 SGHTA and CDR2 FQGNSA. This CDR3 has 15 residues. Between the trimmed V and J ends, which lost 3 bases and 5 bases, there was a span of 11 bases. CDR3 DNA: TGTGCCAGCAGCTTTCTTAGGGTTGATAATTCACCCCTCCACTTT. It yields the protein CASSFLRVDNSPLHF.

The V and J genes are TRBV2 and TRBJ2-1; tentatively, D is TRBD2 (5 bases). Germline CDR1 is SNHLY and CDR2 is FYNNEI. Trimming removed 7 bases at V and 12 bases at J, with 10 bases between. The CDR3 has 10 amino acids. The CDR3 spells CASKERVQFF. The CDR3 DNA sequence: TGTGCCAGCAAGGAGAGGGTGCAGTTCTTC.

The J gene is TRBJ1-1, the V gene TRBV18; D remains ambiguous. The CDR3 length is 13 residues. Germline V gene sequence: CDR1 KGHSH, CDR2 LQKENI. V gave up 2 bases and J gave up 5 bases, with 9 bases separating them. The CDR3 DNA reads TGTGCCAGCTCACCAACCCCCCGGACTGAAGCTTTCTTT. Protein sequence: CASSPTPRTEAFF.

The chain employs TRBV7-3 and TRBJ1-3; a possible D gene is TRBD1 (5 bases). This CDR3 spans 15 amino acids. Germline CDR1 SGHTA, CDR2 FQGTGA. V was trimmed by 5 bases and J by 0 bases, leaving 11 bases between them. The CDR3 loop reads CASSEDGASGNTIYF. In nucleotides, the CDR3 is TGTGCCAGCAGCGAAGACGGGGCCTCTGGAAACACCATATATTTT. Filled out from reference TRBV7-3 and TRBJ1-3, the complete variable domain reads GAGVSQTPSNKVTEKGKYVELRCDPISGHTALYWYRQSLGQGPEFLIYFQGTGAADDSGLPNDRFFAVRPEGSVSTLKIQRTERGDSAVYLCASSEDGASGNTIYFGEGSWLTVV.

DNA of the CDR3: TGTGCCAGCAGTTACTCGGAGAGCTACGAGCAGTACTTC. Its protein is CASSYSESYEQYF. V gene TRBV6-2 or TRBV6-3 combines with J gene TRBJ2-7; no clear D. Trimming shortened V by 0 bases and J by 3 bases, and 6 bases separated the two germline ends. This CDR3 is built from 13 residues. CDR1 is MNHEY, CDR2 SVGEGT, per germline.

This chain joins TRBV19 and TRBJ1-6, with a weak D call TRBD1 (6 bases). V shed 6 bases and J shed 7 bases, with 10 bases lying between them. From germline, CDR1 is LNHDA and CDR2 SQIVND (reference sequence). The CDR3 runs to 13 residues. The CDR3 loop is CASRGTPNSPLHF. As DNA, the CDR3 is TGTGCCAGTAGGGGGACACCAAATTCACCCCTCCACTTT.

The chain joins TRBV19 to TRBJ2-1; D may be TRBD2 (6 bases). CDR3 size: 15 residues. V lost 6 bases to trimming and J lost 5 bases, with 17 bases between them. Germline loops: CDR1 LNHDA, CDR2 SQIVND (reference sequence). The CDR3 DNA follows: TGTGCCAGTAGGATGGGGCGGGGTAAGGACAATGAGCAGTTCTTC. It specifies CASRMGRGKDNEQFF. Supplemented by reference TRBV19 and TRBJ2-1, the full variable domain reads DGGITQSPKYLFRKEGQNVTLSCEQNLNHDAMYWYRQDPGQGLRLIYYSQIVNDFQKGDIAEGYSVSREKKESFPLTVTSAQKNPTAFYLCASRMGRGKDNEQFFGPGTRLTVL.

V usage is TRBV5-1 and J usage is TRBJ1-2; TRBD1 is a possible D gene (6 bases). CDR1 and CDR2 from the germline V gene are SGHRS and YFSETQ. The CDR3 is made up of 13 amino acids. V lost 2 bases and J 4 bases, leaving 9 bases between the germline ends. The CDR3 DNA reads as TGCGCCAGCAGCTTTGGGGGGGCCTATGGCTACACCTTC. This codes for CASSFGGAYGYTF.

This clone was counted a single time. The genes are TRBV3-1 (or the pseudogene TRBV3-2) and TRBJ2-5; D call uncertain. The CDR3 spans 11 residues. V gave up 8 bases and J gave up 1 base, with 5 bases separating them. From germline, CDR1 is LGHDT and CDR2 YNNKEL (reference sequence). CDR3: CASEGQETQYF. The CDR3 DNA reads as TGTGCCAGCGAAGGCCAAGAGACCCAGTACTTC.